These 13 T cell receptor beta chains were sequenced from one sample in a study of PD-1 blockade in mismatch repair-deficient tumors. TCRdb's copy holds only in-frame clones and misses some; the assay was immunoSEQ multiplex PCR. The sample consists of around 49,000 clones, around three quarters of them appearing once. The specimen comprised PBMCs, sampled before pembrolizumab treatment. These TCRs come from an adult with mismatch repair-deficient cancer.

The rearrangement joins TRBV11-3 to TRBJ2-5; possible D gene TRBD1, 5 bases. The V end lost 7 bases, the J end lost 2 bases, and 14 bases lay between the germline ends. The CDR3 is made up of 14 amino acids. Germline V lookup: CDR1 SGHNT, CDR2 YENEEA. The CDR3 DNA reads as TGTGCCAGCACCCCGAAGGGGCGACAAGAGACCCAGTACTTC. This encodes CASTPKGRQETQYF.

The chain is built from TRBV5-1 and TRBJ2-5; 7 bases are shared with TRBD2. V lost 0 bases to trimming and J lost 3 bases; unmatched junction nucleotides: 2. CDR1 SGHRS and CDR2 YFSETQ come from the germline V gene. CDR3 length: 14 residues. The CDR3 DNA sequence: TGCGCCAGCAGCTTGGGACTAGCTAAAGAGACCCAGTACTTC. Translating gives CASSLGLAKETQYF.

The genes are TRBV11-3 and TRBJ2-2, with D perhaps matching TRBD1 (5 bases). Germline CDR1 SGHNT, CDR2 YENEEA. Trimming shortened V by 1 base and J by 7 bases, and 13 bases separated the two germline ends. This CDR3 is 15 amino acids long. In DNA form, the CDR3 reads TGTGCCAGCAGCTTAGTAGCAGGGTGGAACGGGGAGCTGTTTTTT. Encoded protein: CASSLVAGWNGELFF.

The J gene is TRBJ2-3, the V gene TRBV6-5; TRBD2 agrees at 9 bases. Germline V CDR1 and CDR2: MNHEY, SVGAGI. Losses at the gene ends were 4 bases for V and 3 bases for J; bases not matched to a gene: 5. This CDR3 is 15 amino acids long. The CDR3: CASSLVAGETDTQYF. The CDR3 nucleotides read TGTGCCAGCAGTTTGGTAGCGGGAGAAACAGATACGCAGTATTTT.

The chain links TRBV25-1 to TRBJ1-2; no firm D call. From germline, CDR1 is MGHDK and CDR2 SYGVNS. Deletions cut 7 bases from V and 5 bases from J, with 14 bases between. The CDR3 is made up of 13 amino acids. The CDR3 region has the DNA TGTGCCAGCACGGGGAACGGGAATTATGGCTACACCTTC. Protein: CASTGNGNYGYTF.

The CDR3 DNA sequence: TGTGCCAGCAGCTTTCAACCGATGACGGGCGAGCAGTACTTC. Its protein is CASSFQPMTGEQYF. The J gene is TRBJ2-7, the V gene TRBV7-2; D not resolved. Trimming removed 3 bases from V and 6 bases from J, with 15 bases in between. This CDR3 has 14 residues. CDR1 and CDR2 from the germline V gene are SGHTA and FQGNSA.

The rearrangement uses TRBV2 and TRBJ2-7, with D hard to call. CDR1 SNHLY and CDR2 FYNNEI come from the germline V gene. The CDR3 consists of 13 residues. Deletions cut 6 bases from V and 0 bases from J, with 9 bases between. The CDR3 loop is CASRAFPSYEQYF. The CDR3, as DNA: TGTGCCAGCAGGGCCTTTCCCTCCTACGAGCAGTACTTC.

The chain carries TRBV14 and TRBJ2-1, with 16 bases identical to TRBD2. Germline CDR1 reads SGHDN; CDR2 reads FVKESK. The CDR3 length is 16 residues. Germline trimming cut 4 bases from V and 6 bases from J; bases unmatched to any gene: 3. CDR3 protein: CASSPGLAGGGNEQFF. The CDR3 DNA reads TGTGCCAGCAGCCCGGGACTAGCGGGGGGGGGCAATGAGCAGTTCTTC.

This chain joins TRBV6-5 and TRBJ2-3; TRBD1 is a possible D gene (5 bases). V gave up 2 bases and J gave up 0 bases, with 9 bases separating them. The CDR3 runs 15 residues. Germline V gene sequence: CDR1 MNHEY, CDR2 SVGAGI. The DNA for the CDR3 is TGTGCCAGCAGTTACGGAAGGACAAGCACAGATACGCAGTATTTT. This encodes CASSYGRTSTDTQYF.

The CDR3 sequence is CASSPGQGSYGYTF. CDR3 DNA sequence: TGTGCCAGCAGCCCGGGACAGGGGTCTTATGGCTACACCTTC. The chain is built from TRBV5-4 and TRBJ1-2; 10 positions match TRBD1. CDR1 and CDR2 from the germline V gene are SGHNT and YYREEE (reference sequence). CDR3 length: 14 residues. Germline trimming cut 4 bases from V and 5 bases from J; bases unmatched to any gene: 5.

This chain uses TRBV18 with TRBJ2-5; perhaps TRBD1 as D (6 bases). Germline V lookup: CDR1 KGHSH, CDR2 LQKENI. V gave up 1 base and J gave up 4 bases, with 13 bases separating them. This CDR3 region has 15 residues. CDR3 DNA: TGTGCCAGCTCACCACTTCAGGGGTTGGGAGAGACCCAGTACTTC. Translated, it gives CASSPLQGLGETQYF.

The chain employs TRBV29-1 and TRBJ1-1; 12 bases match TRBD1. Trimming removed 7 bases from V and 4 bases from J; junction bases left unmatched: 1. This CDR3 has 12 amino acids. Germline V gene sequence: CDR1 SQVTM, CDR2 ANQGSEA. CDR3 DNA: TGCAGCGGGGGACAGGGGGCCACTGAAGCTTTCTTT. Translated: CSGGQGATEAFF.

The chain couples TRBV7-9 to TRBJ2-1; either TRBD1 or TRBD2 may supply D (5 bases each). The V end was cut by 5 bases, the J end by 6 bases, with 17 bases between. The CDR3 has 15 amino acids. Germline V gene lookup returns CDR1 SEHNR and CDR2 FQNEAQ (reference sequence). Here the CDR3 reads CASSLRGTVVNEQFF. Here the CDR3 DNA reads TGTGCCAGCAGCCTACGAGGGACCGTAGTCAATGAGCAGTTCTTC. Using reference TRBV7-9 and TRBJ2-1 for the parts outside the CDR3, the full variable domain is DTGVSQNPRHKITKRGQNVTFRCDPISEHNRLYWYRQTLGQGPEFLTYFQNEAQLEKSRLLSDRFSAERPKGSFSTLEIQRTEQGDSAMYLCASSLRGTVVNEQFFGPGTRLTVL.